The clone carrying this T cell receptor (beta chain) has ten or more counts. The target antigen is unknown. Each CDR3 protein gets one entry after TCRdb re-called the RACE reads with MiXCR. This sample has over 70,000 distinct CDR3 sequences, with roughly 12% found just once. Noted time point: patch test 2, 6 weeks after DPC sensitization. Treatment reported: therapeutic diphenylcyclopropenone sensitization with weekly scalp DPC. Trimming cost V 3 bases and J 10 bases, with 7 bases left between them. Germline V gene sequence: CDR1 MDHEN, CDR2 SYDVKM. The CDR3 loop spans 11 amino acids. These data belong to a study of human T cells and chemical hapten exposure. Regarding the study as a whole: Patch test score was positively correlated with the counts of TCRs that had expanded at PT1.

The clonotype originates from a man aged 18 to 35 with alopecia areata. Some clones in this sample may be carry-over from other donors' samples. Sequences were derived from whole blood, sampled in connection with sensitization to the hapten diphenylcyclopropenone (DPC). The V gene is TRBV28, the J gene TRBJ2-1, with D perhaps matching TRBD2 (5 bases). The CDR3 spells CASSFRLEQFF. CDR3 nucleotides: TGTGCCAGCAGTTTCCGACTAGAGCAGTTCTTC. Complete variable domain (other parts from reference TRBV28 and TRBJ2-1): DVKVTQSSRYLVKRTGEKVFLECVQDMDHENMFWYRQDPGLGLRLIYFSYDVKMKEKGDIPEGYSVSREKKERFSLILESASTNQTSMYLCASSFRLEQFFGPGTRLTVL.